One and the same sample provided the 29 T cell receptor beta chains below, sequenced in a study of radiotherapy plus CTLA-4 blockade in lung cancer. The protocol was immunoSEQ multiplex PCR, while the TCRdb copy is restricted to in-frame clones and leaves out a portion. The sample holds fewer than 40,000 clones, more than 75% seen once. The input for sequencing was peripheral blood, taken from a patient treated with radiotherapy plus ipilimumab. All receptors derive from a human donor with non-small cell lung cancer that progressed on radiotherapy plus ipilimumab.

This rearrangement joins TRBV5-1 to TRBJ1-5; D perhaps matches TRBD1 (6 bases). CDR1 is SGHRS and CDR2 is YFSETQ in the germline V gene. Between the trimmed V and J ends, which lost 0 bases and 7 bases, there was a span of 14 bases. CDR3 length equals 15 residues. Here the CDR3 DNA reads TGCGCCAGCAGCTTGGTTTCAGGGGCAGGGCAGCCCCAGCATTTT. Translating gives CASSLVSGAGQPQHF. The complete variable domain, with remaining parts taken from reference TRBV5-1 and TRBJ1-5, reads KAGVTQTPRYLIKTRGQQVTLSCSPISGHRSVSWYQQTPGQGLQFLFEYFSETQRNKGNFPGRFSGRQFSNSRSEMNVSTLELGDSALYLCASSLVSGAGQPQHFGDGTRLSIL.

The V call is TRBV19, the J call TRBJ2-7; the match to TRBD1 covers 10 bases. Per the germline V gene, CDR1 is LNHDA and CDR2 is SQIVND (reference sequence). V lost 6 bases and J lost 0; bases outside the gene matches: 5. This CDR3 is built from 15 residues. As DNA, the CDR3 is TGTGCCAGTAGCGACAGGGGGCTTTCCTCCTACGAGCAGTACTTC. Translated: CASSDRGLSSYEQYF.

The genes are TRBV7-9 and TRBJ1-4; 8 nucleotides match TRBD1. V lost 3 bases, J lost 7 bases, and 10 bases stayed unmatched. The CDR3 length is 16 residues. Germline lookup yields CDR1 SEHNR and CDR2 FQNEAQ (reference sequence). CDR3 in amino acids: CASSFPPGQEVEKLFF. The CDR3, as DNA: TGTGCCAGCAGCTTTCCCCCGGGACAGGAAGTTGAAAAACTGTTTTTT.

The genes are TRBV18 and TRBJ2-7; D perhaps matches TRBD2 (5 bases). The CDR3 extends over 15 amino acids. Germline V lookup: CDR1 KGHSH, CDR2 LQKENI. The V and J ends lost 0 bases and 4 bases respectively, with 13 bases between them. The CDR3 sequence is CASSPPSTGNYEQYF. The DNA for the CDR3 is TGTGCCAGCTCACCACCGTCGACGGGAAATTACGAGCAGTACTTC.

Only a few counts were recorded for this clone. The genes are TRBV5-4 and TRBJ1-2; 10 bases fit TRBD1. V gave up 4 bases and J gave up 3 bases; unmatched junction bases: 9. The germline CDR1 and CDR2 sequences are SGHNT and YYREEE (reference sequence). This CDR3 has 16 amino acids. CDR3 sequence (DNA): TGTGCCAGCAGCGACCGACAGGGGGCGCAGGACTATGGCTACACCTTC. The encoded protein is CASSDRQGAQDYGYTF.

The rearrangement uses TRBV7-2 and TRBJ2-5; D not resolved. The germline CDR1 and CDR2 sequences are SGHTA and FQGNSA. The CDR3 sequence is 17 residues long. The V and J ends lost 5 bases and 7 bases respectively, with 26 bases between them. The CDR3 coding sequence is TGTGCCAGCAGCCCTTTGGGTTCAGGATTAAAAATCGGGACCCAGTACTTC. Protein product: CASSPLGSGLKIGTQYF.

This clone appeared once. The chain links TRBV5-1 to TRBJ1-1; D might be TRBD1 (5 bases). The germline V and J ends were trimmed by 0 bases and 5 bases, with 17 bases remaining between them. The CDR3 sequence is 16 residues long. Germline loops: CDR1 SGHRS, CDR2 YFSETQ. The DNA for the CDR3 is TGCGCCAGCAGCTTGGGGGACTCCTTCAGGATAACTGAAGCTTTCTTT. Residues: CASSLGDSFRITEAFF.

The chain employs TRBV6-1 and TRBJ2-1, with D possibly matching TRBD2 (5 bases). The V gene lost 2 bases and the J gene lost 8 bases, with 10 bases spanning the gap. CDR1 and CDR2 (germline): MNHNS, SASEGT. The CDR3 sequence is 13 residues long. The CDR3 DNA is TGTGCCAGCAGTGAAACCTTGCGGGATGAGCAGTTCTTC. Its protein is CASSETLRDEQFF.

This clone came up a few times. This chain uses TRBV10-3 with TRBJ2-3; 9 positions match TRBD1. The CDR3 sequence is 16 residues long. V lost 6 bases and J lost 2; bases outside the gene matches: 9. CDR1 is ENHRY, CDR2 SYGVKD, per germline. The CDR3 is CAIRGTGWVYTDTQYF. The CDR3 DNA reads TGTGCCATCAGGGGGACAGGGTGGGTTTACACAGATACGCAGTATTTT.

The V and J genes are TRBV29-1 and TRBJ1-1, with no clear D. With 1 base removed from V and 0 bases from J, the gap between germline ends came to 9 bases. The germline CDR1 and CDR2 sequences are SQVTM and ANQGSEA. This CDR3 is built from 14 residues. This CDR3 is CSVEAPPVNTEAFF. DNA of the CDR3: TGCAGCGTTGAAGCACCCCCGGTGAACACTGAAGCTTTCTTT.

CDR3 amino acids: CASAGDSPLHF. The CDR3 DNA reads TGTGCCAGCGCGGGGGATTCACCCCTCCACTTT. This chain connects TRBV6-6 to TRBJ1-6, with a possible D match to TRBD1 (5 bases). Looked up from germline, CDR1 is MNHNY and CDR2 is SVGAGI (reference sequence). V was pared by 8 bases and J by 8 bases, with 7 bases between. There are 11 residues in the CDR3.

The genes are TRBV5-1 and TRBJ1-1, with D possibly being TRBD1 (6 bases). The ends were cut back, 2 bases at V and 3 bases at J, with 11 bases in the middle. Germline lookup yields CDR1 SGHRS and CDR2 YFSETQ. The length of the CDR3 is 14 residues. CDR3 in DNA: TGCGCCAGCAGCTTCACAGGGCCGCACACTGAAGCTTTCTTT. Protein sequence: CASSFTGPHTEAFF.

As for this clone: A read error may produce the germline difference seen at one junction end. The chain recombines TRBV6-5 with TRBJ2-5, with TRBD2 identical over 9 bases. Germline CDR1 and CDR2: MNHEY and SVGAGI. The CDR3 is 13 residues long. The CDR3 DNA is TGTGCCAGGCGACTAGCGGACCAAGAGGCCCAGTACTTC. As protein: CARRLADQEAQYF.

The rearrangement joins TRBV10-1 to TRBJ1-3, with a tentative D call TRBD1 (5 bases). CDR3 length: 13 residues. V was pared by 9 bases and J by 0 bases, with 9 bases between. Germline CDR1 reads WNHNN; CDR2 reads SYGVQD (reference sequence). CDR3: CASDRTSGNTIYF. As DNA, the CDR3 is TGCGCCAGTGACAGAACCTCTGGAAACACCATATATTTT.

This clone was observed a single time. V usage is TRBV6-1 and J usage is TRBJ2-5, with 8 bases identical to TRBD2. With V trimmed by 8 bases and J by 2 bases, 10 bases remained unmatched. Germline V gene data show CDR1 as MNHNS and CDR2 as SASEGT. The length of the CDR3 is 15 residues. The CDR3 sequence: CASGEGAGEQETQYF. The CDR3 DNA is TGTGCCAGCGGAGAGGGAGCGGGGGAACAAGAGACCCAGTACTTC.

This chain uses TRBV4-3 with TRBJ1-2, with TRBD1 as a possible D gene (5 bases). The CDR3 sequence is 14 residues long. Germline V gives CDR1 LGHNA, CDR2 YSLEER. V was cut by 0 bases and J by 6 bases, with 11 bases left in between. In DNA form, the CDR3 reads TGCGCCAGCAGCCAAGAAGGCAGGGCGAATGGCTACACCTTC. Translating gives CASSQEGRANGYTF.

The rearrangement joins TRBV5-1 to TRBJ1-6; 7 nucleotides line up with TRBD1. The junction had 3 bases not matched to a gene; V was cut back by 2 bases and J by 7 bases. Germline V gene sequence: CDR1 SGHRS, CDR2 YFSETQ. The CDR3 sequence is 14 residues long. The CDR3 bases are TGCGCCAGCAGCTTAGACAGGGTAAATTCACCCCTCCACTTT. It encodes CASSLDRVNSPLHF.

The chain joins TRBV2 to TRBJ1-2; D perhaps matches TRBD1 (5 bases). V shed 4 bases and J shed 4 bases, with 19 bases lying between them. The germline V gene has CDR1 SNHLY and CDR2 FYNNEI. CDR3 length: 16 residues. DNA for the CDR3: TGTGCCAGCAGTGCAGGGCTGGGTTTGGGGCTCTATGGCTACACCTTC. Encoded protein: CASSAGLGLGLYGYTF.

The genes are TRBV4-1 and TRBJ2-3, with D maybe TRBD2 (5 bases). Per the germline V gene, CDR1 is MGHRA and CDR2 is YSYEKL. CDR3 length: 17 amino acids. V dropped 5 bases and J dropped 2 bases, with 20 bases sitting between them. The CDR3 reads CASSSRVATGNTDTQYF. CDR3 in DNA: TGCGCCAGCAGCTCTCGGGTAGCTACGGGGAACACAGATACGCAGTATTTT.

This chain links TRBV11-3 with TRBJ2-1, with 7 bases fitting TRBD2. Germline trimming cut 1 base from V and 8 bases from J; bases unmatched to any gene: 8. The CDR3 length is 15 residues. In germline, CDR1 is SGHNT, CDR2 YENEEA. The CDR3, as DNA: TGTGCCAGCAGCTTAGGACTAGCTGGTCTCGATGAGCAGTTCTTC. Translated, it gives CASSLGLAGLDEQFF.

The chain uses TRBV19 and TRBJ1-6; D gene unclear. From germline, CDR1 is LNHDA and CDR2 SQIVND (reference sequence). The CDR3 is 15 amino acids. Trimming shortened V by 2 bases and J by 5 bases, and 10 bases separated the two germline ends. CDR3 amino acids: CASSIRWGDNSPLHF. The CDR3 bases are TGTGCCAGTAGTATAAGATGGGGAGATAATTCACCCCTCCACTTT.

The chain uses TRBV4-3 and TRBJ2-3, with TRBD2 as a possible D gene (5 bases). Germline V gene lookup returns CDR1 LGHNA and CDR2 YSLEER. CDR3 length: 14 residues. V gave up 0 bases and J gave up 2 bases, with 6 bases separating them. The CDR3 spells CASSQELATDTQYF. The CDR3 bases are TGCGCCAGCAGCCAAGAGCTAGCCACAGATACGCAGTATTTT.

The chain uses TRBV6-5 and TRBJ2-7; 7 nucleotides line up with TRBD1. V lost 2 bases and J lost 2; bases outside the gene matches: 3. Germline CDR1 is MNHEY and CDR2 is SVGAGI. This CDR3 is built from 14 residues. CDR3 sequence: CASSYRGRPYEQYF. The CDR3 nucleotides read TGTGCCAGCAGTTACAGGGGGCGCCCCTACGAGCAGTACTTC.

This rearrangement joins TRBV7-3 to TRBJ2-5; D not certain. Trimming left V 2 bases short and J 0 bases short, with 7 bases between. Germline values: CDR1 SGHTA, CDR2 FQGTGA. The CDR3 extends over 14 amino acids. DNA for the CDR3: TGTGCCAGCAGCTTATCCCGGGACCAAGAGACCCAGTACTTC. Residues: CASSLSRDQETQYF.

DNA of the CDR3: TGCAGCGTTGAAGTCCCGCGGACTAGCGCTTCCTACGAGCAGTACTTC. Protein: CSVEVPRTSASYEQYF. The chain recombines TRBV29-1 with TRBJ2-7; 9 bases match TRBD2. The V segment lost 1 base and the J segment 1 base; nucleotides outside the gene matches: 8. Germline CDR1 and CDR2: SQVTM and ANQGSEA. CDR3 length equals 16 residues.

V and J are TRBV6-4 and TRBJ1-2; no clear D gene. This CDR3 spans 14 amino acids. Trimming removed 6 bases at V and 4 bases at J, with 15 bases between. Germline V lookup: CDR1 MRHNA, CDR2 SNTAGT. This CDR3 reads CASSPDGGRYGYTF. CDR3 sequence (DNA): TGTGCCAGCAGCCCGGACGGAGGTCGCTATGGCTACACCTTC.

In its sample, this clone was seen once. The chain carries TRBV19 and TRBJ1-2, with TRBD1 matching over 7 bases. Trimming cost V 5 bases and J 4 bases; bases outside gene matches: 4. The CDR3 is made up of 13 amino acids. The V gene's germline CDR1 is LNHDA and CDR2 SQIVND (reference sequence). DNA for the CDR3: TGTGCCAGTAGTCGACAGGGAAGCTATGGCTACACCTTC. Its translation is CASSRQGSYGYTF.

The chain uses TRBV25-1 and TRBJ1-1; D is perhaps TRBD1 (5 bases). Germline CDR1 is MGHDK and CDR2 is SYGVNS. The CDR3 is 15 amino acids. Trimming left V 7 bases short and J 4 bases short, with 19 bases between. The CDR3 loop reads CASIPMAGPSTEAFF. CDR3 nucleotide sequence: TGTGCCAGCATCCCAATGGCAGGGCCCAGCACTGAAGCTTTCTTT.

The chain joins TRBV5-1 to TRBJ2-2; 10 bases fit TRBD1. V dropped 7 bases and J dropped 5; count of bases not matched to a gene: 11. The CDR3 has 16 residues. CDR1 and CDR2 (germline): SGHRS, YFSETQ. This chain's CDR3 is CASRRGGQGSTGELFF. The CDR3 region has the DNA TGCGCCAGCCGGCGCGGGGGACAGGGGTCGACCGGGGAGCTGTTTTTT.